This TCR beta chain was sequenced during a study of tumor-infiltrating lymphocytes in primary liver carcinoma. On the study more broadly: Treatment of the patients' primary liver carcinoma consisted of surgical resection.

The authors took blood RNA from unsorted whole blood and also extracted germline DNA. Before the operation took place, around 4 milliliters of peripheral blood were collected. There are 16 residues in the CDR3. In germline, CDR1 is GTSNPN, CDR2 SVGIG (reference sequence). V was trimmed by 0 bases and J by 6 bases, leaving 21 bases between them. TCR beta cDNA was made from roughly 500 ng total RNA with a constant-region primer. Three rounds of nested multiplex PCR with slightly modified ARM-PCR produced TCR beta libraries. Both of the initial two PCR rounds ran for 10 cycles and employed TRBV1-TRBV30 forward primers alongside a C-beta reverse primer. TCRdb re-called the multiplex PCR reads through MiXCR, storing one row per CDR3 protein. The sample consists of more than 150,000 distinct CDR3 sequences, 50% to 75% of them appearing once.

This chain joins TRBV30 and TRBJ2-7; D remains unclear. The receptor was isolated from a man in his forties with primary liver carcinoma and hepatitis B virus infection. The sample taken for sequencing was peripheral blood. The CDR3 sequence: CAWSVTFGRGSREQYF. The CDR3 DNA follows: TGTGCCTGGAGTGTTACGTTTGGACGTGGGTCCCGCGAGCAGTACTTC.